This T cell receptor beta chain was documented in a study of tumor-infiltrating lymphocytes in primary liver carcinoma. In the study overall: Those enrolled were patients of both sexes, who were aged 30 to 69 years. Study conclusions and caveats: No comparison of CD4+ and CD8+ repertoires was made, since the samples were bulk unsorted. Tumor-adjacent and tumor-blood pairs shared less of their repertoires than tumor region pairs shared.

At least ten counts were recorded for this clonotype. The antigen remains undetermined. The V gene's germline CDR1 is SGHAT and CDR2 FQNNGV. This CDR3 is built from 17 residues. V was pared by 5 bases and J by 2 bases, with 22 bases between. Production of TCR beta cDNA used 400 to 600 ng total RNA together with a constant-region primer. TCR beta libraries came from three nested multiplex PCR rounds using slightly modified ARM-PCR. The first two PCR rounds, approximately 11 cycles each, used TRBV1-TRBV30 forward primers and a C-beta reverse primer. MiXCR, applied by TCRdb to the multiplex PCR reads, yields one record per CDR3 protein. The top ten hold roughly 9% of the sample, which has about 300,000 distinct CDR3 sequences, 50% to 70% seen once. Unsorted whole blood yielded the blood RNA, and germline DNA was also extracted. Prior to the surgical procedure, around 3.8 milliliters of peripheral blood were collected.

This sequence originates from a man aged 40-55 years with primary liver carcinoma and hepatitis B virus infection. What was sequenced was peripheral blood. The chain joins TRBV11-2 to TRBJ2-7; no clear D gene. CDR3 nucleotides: TGTGCCAGCAGCCCCATTAACCGGGCCTCGACAACCTACGAGCAGTACTTC. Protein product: CASSPINRASTTYEQYF. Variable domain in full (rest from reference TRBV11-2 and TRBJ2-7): EAGVAQSPRYKIIEKRQSVAFWCNPISGHATLYWYQQILGQGPKLLIQFQNNGVVDDSQLPKDRFSAERLKGVDSTLKIQPAKLEDSAVYLCASSPINRASTTYEQYFGPGTRLTVT.